The T cell receptor beta chain described here comes from a study of CXCR3-negative and CXCR3-positive naive CD8 T cells. Overall study results and limits: CXCR3 levels fell partly with cryopreservation; most assays relied on fresh PBMCs.

Notes on this clonotype: Its antigen remains unknown.

Carrying UMI labels, the TRB cDNA libraries were prepared through 5' RACE. Reanalyzing the 5' RACE reads, TCRdb keeps one entry per CDR3 protein, without DNA. This table lists about 130,000 distinct CDR3 sequences. Naive CD8+ T cells showed a CD45RO-CCR7+CD27+CD95- phenotype. The CDR3 sequence is 16 residues long. CDR1 and CDR2 from the germline V gene are MGHRA and YSYEKL. The gene calls are TRBV4-1 and TRBJ2-1; there is no DNA to check the TCRdb D call of TRBD2. The TCR originated in a human donor in good health. Some clones in this sample may be carry-over from other donors' samples. The sample was naive CXCR3- CD8+ T cells from blood. Described subset: CD45RO-CCR7+CD27+CD95- naive CD8+ T cells lacking CXCR3 (TNR3-). The CDR3 loop is CASSQVTPGTYDEQFF.